A selection of T cell receptor beta chains follows, all from one sample in a study of cytomegalovirus exposure and HLA in healthy donors. Assay: immunoSEQ multiplex PCR; the TCRdb copy retains only in-frame clones and omits some. The sample lists 50,000 to 55,000 clones, around three quarters occurring once. Sequencing input: PBMCs. These receptors all stem from a woman aged 50 to 65 in good health and CMV-seropositive. The CDR3 runs from the conserved cysteine through the conserved F or W. Each record gives: V gene, J gene, CDR3 protein.

V gene: TRBV7-6; J gene: TRBJ2-7; CDR3 protein: CASSLLAVVGYEQYF
V gene: TRBV5-1; J gene: TRBJ2-5; CDR3 protein: CASSRWVTGGKETQYF
V gene: TRBV2; J gene: TRBJ2-7; CDR3 protein: CASSRDSTFEQYF
V gene: TRBV13; J gene: TRBJ2-5; CDR3 protein: CASSFGLIDSPEETQYF
V gene: TRBV30; J gene: TRBJ1-1; CDR3 protein: CARLGGEGAVFLRNTEAFF
V gene: TRBV27; J gene: TRBJ2-3; CDR3 protein: CASSFRLAGSDTQYF
V gene: TRBV19; J gene: TRBJ1-4; CDR3 protein: CASSIVAATNEKLFF
V gene: TRBV27; J gene: TRBJ2-7; CDR3 protein: CASARTSGAYEQYF
V gene: TRBV7-6; J gene: TRBJ2-1; CDR3 protein: CASSLVSTYNEQFF
V gene: TRBV7-3; J gene: TRBJ1-1; CDR3 protein: CASSLKQGMNTEAFF
V gene: TRBV2; J gene: TRBJ1-3; CDR3 protein: CASIHQGSRHGNTIYF
V gene: TRBV25-1; J gene: TRBJ2-7; CDR3 protein: CASEDSFSYEQYF
V gene: TRBV6-5; J gene: TRBJ2-2; CDR3 protein: CASSRVTGNTGELFF
V gene: TRBV11-2; J gene: TRBJ2-2; CDR3 protein: CASSLREGSNGRELFF
V gene: TRBV30; J gene: TRBJ2-3; CDR3 protein: CAWNRGSSGSPDTQYF
V gene: TRBV28; J gene: TRBJ2-1; CDR3 protein: CASTRGRASYNEQFF
V gene: TRBV6-5; J gene: TRBJ1-5; CDR3 protein: CASSSGSNQPQHF
V gene: TRBV7-8; J gene: TRBJ2-1; CDR3 protein: CASSLIGGDNEQFF
V gene: TRBV5-1; J gene: TRBJ2-7; CDR3 protein: CASSTALAGLNEQYF
V gene: TRBV28; J gene: TRBJ2-7; CDR3 protein: CASSSTGAYEQYF
V gene: TRBV5-1; J gene: TRBJ2-7; CDR3 protein: CASSLLDRGLSEQYF
V gene: TRBV7-9; J gene: TRBJ1-1; CDR3 protein: CASRMGGLHTEAFF
V gene: TRBV7-9; J gene: TRBJ2-7; CDR3 protein: CASSLPRTGGYEQYF
V gene: TRBV12-2; J gene: TRBJ2-1; CDR3 protein: CASRFGRGLDPYNEQFF
V gene: TRBV19; J gene: TRBJ2-1; CDR3 protein: CASSTLMTSGRKRAHNEQFF
V gene: TRBV11-2; J gene: TRBJ2-3; CDR3 protein: CASSLLSGGSGDTQYF
V gene: TRBV2; J gene: TRBJ2-7; CDR3 protein: CASSKLGQGNRAEQYF
V gene: TRBV7-6; J gene: TRBJ2-1; CDR3 protein: CASSPGLAGNNEQFF
V gene: TRBV29-1; J gene: TRBJ1-2; CDR3 protein: CSGQGNYGYTF
V gene: TRBV10-2; J gene: TRBJ2-1; CDR3 protein: CASSESGSRSYNEQFF
V gene: TRBV15; J gene: TRBJ1-2; CDR3 protein: CATSRDRGFRYGYTF
V gene: TRBV4-2; J gene: TRBJ1-5; CDR3 protein: CASSPGQRNQPQHF
V gene: TRBV30; J gene: TRBJ1-2; CDR3 protein: CAWKTWTGGSGYTF
V gene: TRBV28; J gene: TRBJ2-7; CDR3 protein: CASSLRNEQYF
V gene: TRBV4-1; J gene: TRBJ2-1; CDR3 protein: CASSQGFSGGALEQFF
V gene: TRBV7-3; J gene: TRBJ2-1; CDR3 protein: CASSPSRVAGGGNEQFF
V gene: TRBV10-3; J gene: TRBJ1-2; CDR3 protein: CAITRGPNGYTF
V gene: TRBV12-1; J gene: TRBJ1-5; CDR3 protein: CASSEGQISNQPQHF
V gene: TRBV2; J gene: TRBJ1-1; CDR3 protein: CASTVTEAFF
V gene: TRBV11-3; J gene: TRBJ2-1; CDR3 protein: CASRPTHSSDEQFF
V gene: TRBV9; J gene: TRBJ1-1; CDR3 protein: CASSVTVKMNTEAFF
V gene: TRBV4-2; J gene: TRBJ2-7; CDR3 protein: CASSQSRGGGYEQYF
V gene: TRBV19; J gene: TRBJ1-5; CDR3 protein: CASSIAGFQPQHF
V gene: TRBV2; J gene: TRBJ2-5; CDR3 protein: CASSVSETQYF
V gene: TRBV6-6; J gene: TRBJ2-1; CDR3 protein: CASSDGRGEQFF
V gene: TRBV4-1; J gene: TRBJ1-5; CDR3 protein: CASSQSGLGQPQHF
V gene: TRBV7-8; J gene: TRBJ1-5; CDR3 protein: CASTLGQGRVDNQPQHF
V gene: TRBV7-2; J gene: TRBJ2-1; CDR3 protein: CASSLAAALAGFYDEQFF